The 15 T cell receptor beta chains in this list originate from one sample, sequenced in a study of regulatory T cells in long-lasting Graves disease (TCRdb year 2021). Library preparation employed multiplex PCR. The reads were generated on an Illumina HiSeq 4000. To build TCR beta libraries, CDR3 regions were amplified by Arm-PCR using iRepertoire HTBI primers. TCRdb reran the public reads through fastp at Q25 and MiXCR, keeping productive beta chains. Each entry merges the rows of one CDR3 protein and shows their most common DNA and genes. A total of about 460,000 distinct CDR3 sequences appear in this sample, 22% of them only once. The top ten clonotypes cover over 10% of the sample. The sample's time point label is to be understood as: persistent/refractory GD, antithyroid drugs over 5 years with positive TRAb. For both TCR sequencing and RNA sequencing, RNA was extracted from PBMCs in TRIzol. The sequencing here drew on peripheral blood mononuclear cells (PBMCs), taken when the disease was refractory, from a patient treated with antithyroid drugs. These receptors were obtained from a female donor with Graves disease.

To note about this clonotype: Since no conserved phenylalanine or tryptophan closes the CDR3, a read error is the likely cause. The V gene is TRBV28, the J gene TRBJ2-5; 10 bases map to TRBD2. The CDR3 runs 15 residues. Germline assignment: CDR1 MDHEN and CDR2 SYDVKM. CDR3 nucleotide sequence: TGTGCCAGTAGTTCCCCAGCTAGCGGGAGAGAGACCCAGTACTCC. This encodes CASSSPASGRETQYS.

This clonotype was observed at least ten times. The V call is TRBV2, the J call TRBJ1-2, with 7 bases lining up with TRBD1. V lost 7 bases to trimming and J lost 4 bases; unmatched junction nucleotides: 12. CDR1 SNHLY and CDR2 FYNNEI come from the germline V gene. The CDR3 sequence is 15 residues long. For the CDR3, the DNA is TGTGCCAGCAACCCCAGGGGGGGTGGGAGCTATGGCTACACCTTC. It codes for CASNPRGGGSYGYTF.

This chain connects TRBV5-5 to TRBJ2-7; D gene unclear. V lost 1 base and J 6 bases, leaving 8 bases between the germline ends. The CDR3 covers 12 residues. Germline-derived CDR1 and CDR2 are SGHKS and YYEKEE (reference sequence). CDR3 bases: TGTGCCAGCAGCTTGTTTCAGGTCGAGCAGTACTTC. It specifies CASSLFQVEQYF.

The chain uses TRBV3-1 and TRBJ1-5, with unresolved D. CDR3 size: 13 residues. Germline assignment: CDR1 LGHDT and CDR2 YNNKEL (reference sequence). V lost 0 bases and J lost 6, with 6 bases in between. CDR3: CASSQDSAQPQHF. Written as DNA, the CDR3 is TGTGCCAGCAGCCAAGATTCGGCTCAGCCCCAGCATTTT.

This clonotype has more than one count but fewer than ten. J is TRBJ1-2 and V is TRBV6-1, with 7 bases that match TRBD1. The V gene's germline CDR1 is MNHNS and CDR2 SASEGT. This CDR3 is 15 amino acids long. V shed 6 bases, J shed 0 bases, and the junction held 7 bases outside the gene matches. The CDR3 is CASRRDRVANYGYTF. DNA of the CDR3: TGTGCCAGCAGGCGCGACAGGGTAGCTAACTATGGCTACACCTTC.

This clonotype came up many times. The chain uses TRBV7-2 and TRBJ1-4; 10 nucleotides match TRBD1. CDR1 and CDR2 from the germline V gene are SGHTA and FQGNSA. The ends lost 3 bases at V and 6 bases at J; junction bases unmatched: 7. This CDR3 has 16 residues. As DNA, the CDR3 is TGTGCCAGCAGCTTCCGGACAGGGACAGGGGATGAAAAACTGTTTTTT. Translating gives CASSFRTGTGDEKLFF.

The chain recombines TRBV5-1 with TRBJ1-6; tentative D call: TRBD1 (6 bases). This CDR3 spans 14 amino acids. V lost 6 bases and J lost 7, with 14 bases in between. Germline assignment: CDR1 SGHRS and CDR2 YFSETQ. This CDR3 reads CASNRAGENSPLHF. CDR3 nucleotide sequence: TGCGCCAGCAACCGGGCAGGGGAGAATTCACCCCTCCACTTT. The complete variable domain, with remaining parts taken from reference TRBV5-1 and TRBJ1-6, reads KAGVTQTPRYLIKTRGQQVTLSCSPISGHRSVSWYQQTPGQGLQFLFEYFSETQRNKGNFPGRFSGRQFSNSRSEMNVSTLELGDSALYLCASNRAGENSPLHFGNGTRLTVT.

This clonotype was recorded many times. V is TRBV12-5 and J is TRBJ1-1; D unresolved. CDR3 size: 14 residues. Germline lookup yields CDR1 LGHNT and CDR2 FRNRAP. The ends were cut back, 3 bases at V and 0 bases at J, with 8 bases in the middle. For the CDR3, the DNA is TGTGCTAGTGGTTTAGGAGGTATGAACACTGAAGCTTTCTTT. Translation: CASGLGGMNTEAFF.

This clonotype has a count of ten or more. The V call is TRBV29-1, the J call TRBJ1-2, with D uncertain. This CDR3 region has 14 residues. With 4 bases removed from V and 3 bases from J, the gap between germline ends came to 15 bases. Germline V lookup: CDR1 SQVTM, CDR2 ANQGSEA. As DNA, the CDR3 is TGCAGCGTTGTCGACTGGGCTGGGGACTATGGCTACACCTTC. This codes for CSVVDWAGDYGYTF. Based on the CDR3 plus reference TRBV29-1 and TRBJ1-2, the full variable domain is SAVISQKPSRDICQRGTSLTIQCQVDSQVTMMFWYRQQPGQSLTLIATANQGSEATYESGFVIDKFPISRPNLTFSTLTVSNMSPEDSSIYLCSVVDWAGDYGYTFGSGTRLTVV.

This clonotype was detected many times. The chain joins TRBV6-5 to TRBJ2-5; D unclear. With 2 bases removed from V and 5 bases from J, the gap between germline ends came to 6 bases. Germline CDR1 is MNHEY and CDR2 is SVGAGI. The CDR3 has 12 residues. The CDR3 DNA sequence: TGTGCCAGCAGTTACAGGCCGGAGACCCAGTACTTC. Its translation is CASSYRPETQYF.

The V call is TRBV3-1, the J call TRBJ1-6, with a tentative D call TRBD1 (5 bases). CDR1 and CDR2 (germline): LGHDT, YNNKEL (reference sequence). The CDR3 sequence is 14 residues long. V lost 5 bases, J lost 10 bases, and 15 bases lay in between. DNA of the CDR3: TGTGCCAGCAGCGAAAGCGGGGGGAGGTCACCCCTCCACTTT. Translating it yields CASSESGGRSPLHF.

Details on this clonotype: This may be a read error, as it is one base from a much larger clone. The CDR3 bases are TGTGCCAGCAGTAGTTGGACAGCTGTCTATAATCCACCCCTCCACTTT. Translation: CASSSWTAVYNPPLHF. The chain is built from TRBV6-1 and TRBJ1-6; possible D gene TRBD1, 6 bases. From germline, CDR1 is MNHNS and CDR2 SASEGT. This CDR3 has 16 residues.

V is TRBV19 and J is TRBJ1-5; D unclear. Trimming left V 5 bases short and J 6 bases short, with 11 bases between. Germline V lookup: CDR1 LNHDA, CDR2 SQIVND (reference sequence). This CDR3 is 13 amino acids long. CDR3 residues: CASSREGGQPQHF. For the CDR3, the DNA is TGTGCCAGTAGTCGGGAGGGTGGTCAGCCCCAGCATTTT.

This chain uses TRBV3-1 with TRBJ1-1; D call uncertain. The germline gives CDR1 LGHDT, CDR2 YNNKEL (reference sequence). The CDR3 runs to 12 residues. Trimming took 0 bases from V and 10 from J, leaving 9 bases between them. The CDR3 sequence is CASSQDPRPAFF. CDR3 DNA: TGTGCCAGCAGCCAAGATCCACGTCCAGCTTTCTTT.

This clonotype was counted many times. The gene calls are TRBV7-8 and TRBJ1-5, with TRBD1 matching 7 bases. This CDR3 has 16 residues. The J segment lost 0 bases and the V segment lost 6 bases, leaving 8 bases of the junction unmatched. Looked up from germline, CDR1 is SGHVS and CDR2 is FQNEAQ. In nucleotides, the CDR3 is TGTGCCAGCAGTCAGGGGGGGTTAGATAGCAATCAGCCCCAGCATTTT. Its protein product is CASSQGGLDSNQPQHF.